The 18 T cell receptor beta chains reported below all come from one sample, sequenced in a study of cytomegalovirus exposure and HLA in healthy donors. The PCR had 60 Vbeta and 13 Jbeta primers. The data were produced by immunoSEQ multiplex PCR, yet TCRdb's version contains in-frame clones alone and is incomplete. This sample has about 190,000 clones, with roughly 81% found just once. Sequencing was performed on PBMCs. These receptors all stem from a woman aged 25-40 years in good health and CMV-seropositive.

The rearrangement joins TRBV19 to TRBJ2-1; TRBD2 aligns across 10 bases. With V trimmed by 3 bases and J by 1 base, 6 bases remained unmatched. The CDR3 sequence is 17 residues long. Per germline, CDR1 LNHDA and CDR2 SQIVND (reference sequence). The CDR3 DNA is TGTGCCAGTAGTATTTCTAGCGGGAGTCGTTCCTACAATGAGCAGTTCTTC. This gives the protein CASSISSGSRSYNEQFF. Drawing the rest from reference TRBV19 and TRBJ2-1, the complete variable domain is DGGITQSPKYLFRKEGQNVTLSCEQNLNHDAMYWYRQDPGQGLRLIYYSQIVNDFQKGDIAEGYSVSREKKESFPLTVTSAQKNPTAFYLCASSISSGSRSYNEQFFGPGTRLTVL.

This CDR3 is CAGGGPYPSYEQYF. For the CDR3, the DNA is TGTGCTGGAGGAGGACCTTACCCCTCCTACGAGCAGTACTTC. The chain recombines TRBV11-2 with TRBJ2-5, with D perhaps matching TRBD2 (5 bases). TRBJ2-7 matches the DNA end more closely, so the J call is doubtful. In germline, CDR1 is SGHAT, CDR2 FQNNGV. The CDR3 length is 14 residues.

The table lists this clone with a count of one. The chain uses TRBV7-2 and TRBJ2-2; 10 nucleotides align to TRBD2. Per the germline V gene, CDR1 is SGHTA and CDR2 is FQGNSA. CDR3 length: 16 amino acids. The J segment lost 6 bases and the V segment lost 2 bases, leaving 6 bases of the junction unmatched. The CDR3 spells CASSLITSGVSGELFF. The CDR3 DNA is TGTGCCAGCAGCTTAATAACTAGCGGGGTATCCGGGGAGCTGTTTTTT.

V is TRBV7-9 and J is TRBJ2-7; 7 positions match TRBD1. CDR3 length: 12 amino acids. Germline V lookup: CDR1 SEHNR, CDR2 FQNEAQ (reference sequence). V lost 5 bases and J lost 5; bases outside the gene matches: 3. DNA of the CDR3: TGTGCCAGCAGCGACAGGGACCACGAGCAGTACTTC. Protein sequence: CASSDRDHEQYF.

The gene calls are TRBV5-6 and TRBJ1-2; D is unclear. This CDR3 contains 11 residues. Trimming removed 2 bases from V and 8 bases from J, with 7 bases in between. Germline CDR1 SGHDT, CDR2 YYEEEE. The CDR3 is CASSFTEGYTF. CDR3 nucleotides: TGTGCCAGCAGCTTTACGGAGGGCTACACCTTC.

J is TRBJ2-5 and V is TRBV27; TRBD1 might be the D (6 bases). Matching the DNA end better, TRBJ2-7 makes the J call doubtful. The CDR3 totals 14 residues. Germline values: CDR1 MNHEY, CDR2 SMNVEV (reference sequence). CDR3 nucleotide sequence: TGTGCCAGCAGACGGCAGGGGTCGTCCTACGAGCAGTACTTC. It codes for CASRRQGSSYEQYF.

This clone was detected once. The chain carries TRBV5-1 and TRBJ2-7; the D gene is possibly TRBD2 (5 bases). Trimming cost V 1 base and J 2 bases, with 10 bases left between them. Germline V gene lookup returns CDR1 SGHRS and CDR2 YFSETQ. The CDR3 covers 14 residues. The CDR3 DNA is TGCGCCAGCAGCTTGCGGGGATATGCCTACGAGCAGTACTTC. The encoded protein is CASSLRGYAYEQYF.

This clone came up a few times. V gene TRBV28 combines with J gene TRBJ1-2, with D tentatively TRBD1 (6 bases). V was cut by 8 bases and J by 8 bases, with 27 bases left in between. Germline-derived CDR1 and CDR2 are MDHEN and SYDVKM. CDR3 size: 16 residues. In nucleotides, the CDR3 is TGTGCCAGCTCTTTCTCACGGGTGGGGGGGCGCAGGGGCTACACCTTC. This sequence encodes CASSFSRVGGRRGYTF.

The gene calls are TRBV6-1 and TRBJ1-6; 7 nucleotides match TRBD1. Trimming removed 6 bases from V and 14 bases from J; junction bases left unmatched: 7. The CDR3 sequence is 12 residues long. The V gene's germline CDR1 is MNHNS and CDR2 SASEGT. The CDR3 region has the DNA TGTGCCAGCAGATACAGGGGCGCAGCCCTCCACTTT. It specifies CASRYRGAALHF.

This clone was observed a single time. The rearrangement links TRBV7-9 to TRBJ1-2, with D perhaps matching TRBD1 (5 bases). Trimming shortened V by 3 bases and J by 4 bases, and 12 bases separated the two germline ends. The CDR3 spans 14 residues. In germline, CDR1 is SEHNR, CDR2 FQNEAQ (reference sequence). DNA for the CDR3: TGTGCCAGCAGCTTGGTGGGGGGTCGCTATGGCTACACCTTC. It is translated as CASSLVGGRYGYTF.

The CDR3 region has the DNA TGTGCCAGCAGTCTAAAACAGGGAAGGAACACTGAAGCTTTCTTT. Its translation: CASSLKQGRNTEAFF. This chain connects TRBV6-1 to TRBJ1-1, with a tentative D call TRBD1 (6 bases). Germline V lookup: CDR1 MNHNS, CDR2 SASEGT. The CDR3 has 15 amino acids. V gave up 5 bases and J gave up 1 base, with 14 bases separating them.

This chain uses TRBV6-1 with TRBJ2-1, with 10 bases identical to TRBD2. V gave up 0 bases and J gave up 8 bases; unmatched junction bases: 4. Germline V gene data show CDR1 as MNHNS and CDR2 as SASEGT. The CDR3 extends over 15 amino acids. The CDR3 DNA is TGTGCCAGCAGTGAAGCCTCTAGCGGGAGCGATGAGCAGTTCTTC. This gives the protein CASSEASSGSDEQFF.

The CDR3 DNA reads as TGTGCCAGCAGCTTCACCGAGGGACAGGGGGCGGGGTCCCAGTACTTC. This sequence encodes CASSFTEGQGAGSQYF. This chain uses TRBV5-4 with TRBJ2-5, with 12 nucleotides matching TRBD1. The V and J ends lost 2 bases and 9 bases, in that order; junction bases with no gene match: 11. CDR1 is SGHNT and CDR2 is YYREEE in the germline V gene (reference sequence). The CDR3 covers 16 residues. Filled out from reference TRBV5-4 and TRBJ2-5, the complete variable domain reads ETGVTQSPTHLIKTRGQQVTLRCSSQSGHNTVSWYQQALGQGPQFIFQYYREEENGRGNFPPRFSGLQFPNYSSELNVNALELDDSALYLCASSFTEGQGAGSQYFGPGTRLLVL.

V usage is TRBV19 and J usage is TRBJ1-1, with TRBD1 identical over 8 bases. The CDR3 loop spans 14 amino acids. Germline values: CDR1 LNHDA, CDR2 SQIVND (reference sequence). Trimming at V came to 7 bases and at J to 2 bases, leaving 6 bases not matched to a gene. The CDR3, as DNA: TGTGCCAGTACCCAGGGGGCATATAACACTGAAGCTTTCTTT. Protein: CASTQGAYNTEAFF. Using reference TRBV19 and TRBJ1-1 for the parts outside the CDR3, the full variable domain is DGGITQSPKYLFRKEGQNVTLSCEQNLNHDAMYWYRQDPGQGLRLIYYSQIVNDFQKGDIAEGYSVSREKKESFPLTVTSAQKNPTAFYLCASTQGAYNTEAFFGQGTRLTVV.

Comment on this clone: The sample carries other DNA sequences with the same CDR3. The V and J genes are TRBV5-1 and TRBJ2-7; unclear D gene. CDR3 length: 16 amino acids. CDR1 SGHRS and CDR2 YFSETQ come from the germline V gene. Between the trimmed V and J ends, which lost 0 bases and 1 base, there was a span of 14 bases. This chain's CDR3 is CASSLGASTFSYEQYF. CDR3 in DNA: TGCGCCAGCAGCTTGGGAGCGTCGACGTTTTCCTACGAGCAGTACTTC.

V usage is TRBV29-1 and J usage is TRBJ1-1, with 11 bases that match TRBD1. From germline, CDR1 is SQVTM and CDR2 ANQGSEA. V lost 7 bases to trimming and J lost 2 bases; unmatched junction nucleotides: 3. CDR3 length equals 13 residues. As DNA, the CDR3 is TGCAGCGCTGGGACAGGGGGAAACACTGAAGCTTTCTTT. It specifies CSAGTGGNTEAFF.

Only a few counts were recorded for this clone. This rearrangement joins TRBV19 to TRBJ2-7, with 7 bases identical to TRBD2. This CDR3 has 15 amino acids. Germline values: CDR1 LNHDA, CDR2 SQIVND (reference sequence). The V gene end was trimmed by 1 base and the J gene end by 6 bases; junction bases not matched to a gene: 9. CDR3: CASSIVGGSSLEQYF. The DNA for the CDR3 is TGTGCCAGTAGTATAGTGGGCGGGAGTTCCCTCGAGCAGTACTTC.

This chain uses TRBV4-2 with TRBJ2-5; 8 bases fit TRBD2. Germline V gene lookup returns CDR1 LGHNA and CDR2 YNFKEQ. The length of the CDR3 is 16 residues. V lost 0 bases, J lost 5 bases, and 8 bases stayed unmatched. The CDR3 bases are TGTGCCAGCAGCCAAGATTACGGGACTAGATATGAGACCCAGTACTTC. It encodes CASSQDYGTRYETQYF.